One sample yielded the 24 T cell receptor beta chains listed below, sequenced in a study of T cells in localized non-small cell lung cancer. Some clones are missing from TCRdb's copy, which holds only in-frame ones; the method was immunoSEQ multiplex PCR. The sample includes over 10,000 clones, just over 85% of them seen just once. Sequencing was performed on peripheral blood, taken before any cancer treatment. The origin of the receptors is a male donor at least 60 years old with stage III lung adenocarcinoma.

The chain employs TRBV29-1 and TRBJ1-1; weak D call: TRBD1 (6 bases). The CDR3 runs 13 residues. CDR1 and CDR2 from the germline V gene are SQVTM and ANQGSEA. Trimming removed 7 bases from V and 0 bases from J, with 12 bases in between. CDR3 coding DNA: TGCAGCGCCTCAGGACAGCTGAACACTGAAGCTTTCTTT. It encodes CSASGQLNTEAFF.

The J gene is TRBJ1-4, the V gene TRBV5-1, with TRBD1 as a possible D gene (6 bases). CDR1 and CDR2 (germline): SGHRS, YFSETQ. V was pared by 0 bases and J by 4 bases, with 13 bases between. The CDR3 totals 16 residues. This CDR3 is CASSLALDSGNEKLFF. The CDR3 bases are TGCGCCAGCAGCTTGGCCTTGGACAGCGGTAATGAAAAACTGTTTTTT.

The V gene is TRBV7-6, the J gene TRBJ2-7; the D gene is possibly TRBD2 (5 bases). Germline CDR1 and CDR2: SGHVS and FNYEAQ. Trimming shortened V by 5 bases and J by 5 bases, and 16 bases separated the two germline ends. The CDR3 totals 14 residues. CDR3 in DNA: TGTGCCAGCAGCCCAGGCCTAGCCAGGAACGAGCAGTACTTC. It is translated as CASSPGLARNEQYF.

The CDR3 region is CASSLAVDRPTEAFF. CDR3 DNA sequence: TGCGCCAGCAGCTTGGCCGTGGACAGGCCCACTGAAGCTTTCTTT. The V and J genes are TRBV5-1 and TRBJ1-1; 7 nucleotides match TRBD1. V was pared by 0 bases and J by 4 bases, with 6 bases of the junction left unmatched. Germline V gives CDR1 SGHRS, CDR2 YFSETQ. CDR3 size: 15 residues.

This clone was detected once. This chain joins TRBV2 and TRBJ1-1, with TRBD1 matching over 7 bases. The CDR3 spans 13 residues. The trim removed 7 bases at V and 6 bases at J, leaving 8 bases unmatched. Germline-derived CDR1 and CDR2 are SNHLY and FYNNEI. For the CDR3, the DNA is TGTGCCAGCACCATAGACAGGGCGGCTGAAGCTTTCTTT. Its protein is CASTIDRAAEAFF.

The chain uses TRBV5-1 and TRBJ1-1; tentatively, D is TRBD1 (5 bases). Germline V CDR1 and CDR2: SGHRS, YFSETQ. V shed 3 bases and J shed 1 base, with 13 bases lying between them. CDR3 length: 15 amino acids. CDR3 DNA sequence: TGCGCCAGCAGCTGGCAGGGAGCGCGGAACACTGAAGCTTTCTTT. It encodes CASSWQGARNTEAFF.

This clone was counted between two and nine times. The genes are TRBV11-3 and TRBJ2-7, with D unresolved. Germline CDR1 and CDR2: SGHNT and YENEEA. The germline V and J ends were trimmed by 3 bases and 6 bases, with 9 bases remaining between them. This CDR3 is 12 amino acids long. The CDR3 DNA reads TGTGCCAGCAGCTTTATCGGTGGCGAGCAGTACTTC. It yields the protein CASSFIGGEQYF.

The CDR3, as DNA: TGCGCCAGCAGCGCCCCCCTGGCGGGAAAAGCTTTCTTT. As protein: CASSAPLAGKAFF. J is TRBJ1-1 and V is TRBV4-1; D call uncertain. V dropped 5 bases and J dropped 9 bases, with 16 bases sitting between them. The germline V gene has CDR1 MGHRA and CDR2 YSYEKL. The CDR3 extends over 13 amino acids.

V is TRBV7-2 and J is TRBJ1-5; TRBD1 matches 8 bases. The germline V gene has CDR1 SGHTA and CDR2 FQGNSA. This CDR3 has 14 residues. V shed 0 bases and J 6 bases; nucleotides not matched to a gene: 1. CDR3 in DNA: TGTGCCAGCAGCTTAGCCAGGGGGCCTCAGCCCCAGCATTTT. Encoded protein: CASSLARGPQPQHF.

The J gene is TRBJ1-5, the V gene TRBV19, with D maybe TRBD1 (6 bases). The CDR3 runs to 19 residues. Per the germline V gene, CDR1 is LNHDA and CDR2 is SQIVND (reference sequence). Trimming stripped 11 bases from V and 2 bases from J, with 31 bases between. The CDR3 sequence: CARRWGHTGGGWGNQPQHF. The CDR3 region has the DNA TGTGCCCGTCGGTGGGGGCATACGGGGGGCGGGTGGGGCAATCAGCCCCAGCATTTT.

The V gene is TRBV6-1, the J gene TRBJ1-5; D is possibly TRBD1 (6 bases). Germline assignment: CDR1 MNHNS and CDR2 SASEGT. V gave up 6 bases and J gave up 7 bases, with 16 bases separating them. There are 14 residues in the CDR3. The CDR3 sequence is CASSVLGAGQPQHF. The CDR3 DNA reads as TGTGCCAGCAGCGTTTTGGGGGCGGGGCAGCCCCAGCATTTT.

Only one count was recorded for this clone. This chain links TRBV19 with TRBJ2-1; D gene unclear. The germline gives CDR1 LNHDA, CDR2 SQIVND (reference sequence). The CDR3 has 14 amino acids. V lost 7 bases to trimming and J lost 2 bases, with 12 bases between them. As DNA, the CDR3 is TGTGCCAGTAATGACGTCTCGCCCTACAATGAGCAGTTCTTC. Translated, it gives CASNDVSPYNEQFF. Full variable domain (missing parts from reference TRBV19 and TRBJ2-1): DGGITQSPKYLFRKEGQNVTLSCEQNLNHDAMYWYRQDPGQGLRLIYYSQIVNDFQKGDIAEGYSVSREKKESFPLTVTSAQKNPTAFYLCASNDVSPYNEQFFGPGTRLTVL.

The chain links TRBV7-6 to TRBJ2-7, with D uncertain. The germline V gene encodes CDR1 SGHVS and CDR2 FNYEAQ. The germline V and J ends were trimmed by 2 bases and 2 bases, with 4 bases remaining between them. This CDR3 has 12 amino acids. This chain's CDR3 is CASSLSTYEQYF. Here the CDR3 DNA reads TGTGCCAGCAGCTTATCGACCTACGAGCAGTACTTC.

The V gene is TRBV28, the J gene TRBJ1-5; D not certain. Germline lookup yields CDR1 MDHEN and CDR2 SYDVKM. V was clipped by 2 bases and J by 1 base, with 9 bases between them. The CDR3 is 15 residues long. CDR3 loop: CASSLAGDSNQPQHF. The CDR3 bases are TGTGCCAGCAGTTTAGCGGGCGACAGCAATCAGCCCCAGCATTTT.

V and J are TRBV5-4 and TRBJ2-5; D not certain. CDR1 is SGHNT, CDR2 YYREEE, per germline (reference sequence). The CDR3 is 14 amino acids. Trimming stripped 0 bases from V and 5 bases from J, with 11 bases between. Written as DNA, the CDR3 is TGTGCCAGCAGCTTGGACTTATATCAGGAGACCCAGTACTTC. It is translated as CASSLDLYQETQYF.

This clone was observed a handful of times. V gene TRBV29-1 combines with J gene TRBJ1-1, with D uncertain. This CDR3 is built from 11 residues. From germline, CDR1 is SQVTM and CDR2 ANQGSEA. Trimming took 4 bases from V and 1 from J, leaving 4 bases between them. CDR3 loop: CSVVPNTEAFF. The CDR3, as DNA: TGCAGCGTTGTGCCGAACACTGAAGCTTTCTTT.

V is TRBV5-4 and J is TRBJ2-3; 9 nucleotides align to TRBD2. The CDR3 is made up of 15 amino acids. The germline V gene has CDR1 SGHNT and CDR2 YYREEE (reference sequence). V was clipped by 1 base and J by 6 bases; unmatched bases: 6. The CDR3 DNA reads TGTGCCAGCAGCTTGCTGCGGGGGGGAGGGGATACGCAGTATTTT. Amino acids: CASSLLRGGGDTQYF.

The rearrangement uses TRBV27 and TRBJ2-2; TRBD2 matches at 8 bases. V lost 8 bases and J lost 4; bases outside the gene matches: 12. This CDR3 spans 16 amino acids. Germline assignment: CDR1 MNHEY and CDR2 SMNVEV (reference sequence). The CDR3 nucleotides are TGTGCCAGCGGGGCGGTGGGACTAGAAGGCACCGGGGAGCTGTTTTTT. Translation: CASGAVGLEGTGELFF.

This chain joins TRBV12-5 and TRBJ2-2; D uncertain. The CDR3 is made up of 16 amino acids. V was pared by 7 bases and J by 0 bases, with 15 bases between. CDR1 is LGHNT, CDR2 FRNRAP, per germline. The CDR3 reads CASVTTGATNTGELFF. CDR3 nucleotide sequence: TGTGCTAGTGTTACTACGGGCGCTACGAACACCGGGGAGCTGTTTTTT.

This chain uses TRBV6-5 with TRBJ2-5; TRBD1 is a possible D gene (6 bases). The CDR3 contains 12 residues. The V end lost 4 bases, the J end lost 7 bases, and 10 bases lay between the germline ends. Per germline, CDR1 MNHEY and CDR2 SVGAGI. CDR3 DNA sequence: TGTGCCAGCAGTTGGGACATGGGGACCCAGTACTTC. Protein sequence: CASSWDMGTQYF.

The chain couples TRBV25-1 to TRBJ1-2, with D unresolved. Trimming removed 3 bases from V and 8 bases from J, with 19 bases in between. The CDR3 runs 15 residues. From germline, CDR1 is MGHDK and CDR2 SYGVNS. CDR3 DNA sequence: TGTGCCAGCAGTGATAGGGCGGCGGGCGCCCAAGGCTACACCTTC. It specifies CASSDRAAGAQGYTF.

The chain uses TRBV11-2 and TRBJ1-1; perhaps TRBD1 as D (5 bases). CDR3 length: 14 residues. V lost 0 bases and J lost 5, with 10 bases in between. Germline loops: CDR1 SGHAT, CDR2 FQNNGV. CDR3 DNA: TGTGCCAGCAGCTTAGAGCAGGGATTGACTGAAGCTTTCTTT. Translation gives CASSLEQGLTEAFF.

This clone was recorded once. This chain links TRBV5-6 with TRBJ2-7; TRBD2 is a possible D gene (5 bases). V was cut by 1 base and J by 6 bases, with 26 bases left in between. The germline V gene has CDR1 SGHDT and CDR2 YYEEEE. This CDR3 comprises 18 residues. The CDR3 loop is CASSLQALRAGRSSEQYF. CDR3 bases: TGTGCCAGCAGCTTGCAGGCATTGAGGGCCGGACGTTCGAGCGAGCAGTACTTC. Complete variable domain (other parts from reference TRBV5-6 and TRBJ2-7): DAGVTQSPTHLIKTRGQQVTLRCSPKSGHDTVSWYQQALGQGPQFIFQYYEEEERQRGNFPDRFSGHQFPNYSSELNVNALLLGDSALYLCASSLQALRAGRSSEQYFGPGTRLTVT.

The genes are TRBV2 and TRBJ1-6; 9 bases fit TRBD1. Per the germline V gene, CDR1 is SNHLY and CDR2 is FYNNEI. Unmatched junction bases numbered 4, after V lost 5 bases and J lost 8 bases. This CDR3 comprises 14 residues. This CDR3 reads CASSPGTGYSPLHF. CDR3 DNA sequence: TGTGCCAGCAGTCCCGGGACAGGGTATTCACCCCTCCACTTT. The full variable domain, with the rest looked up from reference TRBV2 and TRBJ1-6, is EPEVTQTPSHQVTQMGQEVILRCVPISNHLYFYWYRQILGQKVEFLVSFYNNEISEKSEIFDDQFSVERPDGSNFTLKIRSTKLEDSAMYFCASSPGTGYSPLHFGNGTRLTVT.